The sequence of this T cell receptor beta chain was determined in a study of cytomegalovirus exposure and HLA in healthy donors. A multiplex PCR was run with 60 Vbeta primers and 13 Jbeta primers. In the original processing: About 10 million shared chains were among 80 million or so unique TCR beta chains counted in a later analysis. Repertoires were generated with immunoSEQ multiplex PCR, while TCRdb's copy carries only in-frame clones and drops some. D and trimming come from the DNA, and the V and J calls and clone size come from that table. The sample yields over 150,000 clones, about 81% seen once. CDR1 and CDR2 (germline): LNHNV, YYDKDF (reference sequence). The CDR3 has 14 residues. V was cut by 3 bases and J by 1 base, with 10 bases left in between.

The TCR sequence derives from a woman aged 45 to 65 in good health and CMV-seropositive. Material: PBMCs. The rearrangement links TRBV15 to TRBJ2-7, with a tentative D call TRBD2 (5 bases). CDR3 amino acids: CATSSPGMSYEQYF. In nucleotides, the CDR3 is TGTGCCACCAGCAGTCCGGGGATGTCCTACGAGCAGTACTTC.